This T cell receptor beta chain stems from a study of long-term antiretroviral therapy in people with HIV. The ends lost 6 bases at V and 2 bases at J; junction bases unmatched: 4. CDR1 and CDR2 from the germline V gene are MNHEY and SMNVEV (reference sequence). The CDR3 is 16 amino acids. Running of the v3.0 immunoSEQ assay took place at survey level. Method: immunoSEQ multiplex PCR; TCRdb's copy keeps in-frame clones and lacks some. The repertoire includes some 25,000 clones, 65% to 90% of them detected once, and roughly 15% sits in the top ten. Findings and caveats of the study: Collection of the blood took place between about 2003 and 2017. The ART regimens in use then may have been less effective than current ones.

As concerns this clone: The antigen is unknown.

This chain joins TRBV27 and TRBJ2-6; TRBD1 matches 10 bases. This sequence was found in a man aged 45-65 years with HIV. The sequences come from unsorted PBMCs, collected 1.2 years after starting antiretroviral therapy. DNA of the CDR3: TGTGCCAGCAGGGGACAGGGGTTCGCTGGGGCCAACGTCCTGACTTTC. This codes for CASRGQGFAGANVLTF.